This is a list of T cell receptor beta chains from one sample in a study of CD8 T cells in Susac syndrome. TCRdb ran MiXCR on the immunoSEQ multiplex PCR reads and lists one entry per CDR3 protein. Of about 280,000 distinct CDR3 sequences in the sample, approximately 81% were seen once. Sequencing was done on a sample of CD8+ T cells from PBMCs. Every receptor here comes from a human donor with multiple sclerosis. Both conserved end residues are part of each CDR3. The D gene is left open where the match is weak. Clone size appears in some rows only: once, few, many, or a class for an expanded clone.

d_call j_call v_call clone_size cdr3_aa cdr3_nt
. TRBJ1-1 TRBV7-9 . CASSLQGRTEAFF TGTGCCAGCAGCTTACAGGGCCGGACTGAAGCTTTCTTT
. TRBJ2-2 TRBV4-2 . CASSSTGLLGELFF TGTGCCAGCAGCTCAACGGGACTTCTCGGGGAGCTGTTTTTT
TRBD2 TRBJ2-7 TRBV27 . CASSPFPTSGSYEQYF TGTGCCAGCAGCCCTTTTCCAACTAGCGGCTCCTACGAGCAGTACTTC
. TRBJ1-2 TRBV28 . CASSSPRGFAEGYTF TGTGCCAGCAGTTCGCCTCGAGGTTTTGCGGAAGGCTACACCTTC
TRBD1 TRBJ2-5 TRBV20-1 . CSARDRAPSAWAQYF TGCAGTGCTAGGGACAGGGCCCCCTCGGCCTGGGCCCAGTACTTC
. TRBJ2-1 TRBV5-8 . CASSQRTGTRDNEQFF TGTGCCAGCAGCCAGAGGACAGGGACTAGGGACAATGAGCAGTTCTTC
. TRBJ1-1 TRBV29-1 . CSVDLPEAFF TGCAGCGTTGATCTCCCTGAAGCTTTCTTT
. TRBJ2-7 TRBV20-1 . CSARDRAGSSIYEQYF TGCAGTGCTAGAGATCGGGCAGGGTCCAGCATCTACGAGCAGTACTTC
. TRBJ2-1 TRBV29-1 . CSVEDLGGGYNEQFF TGCAGCGTTGAAGATCTAGGGGGGGGCTACAATGAGCAGTTCTTC
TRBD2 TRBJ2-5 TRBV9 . CASSVDGRTETQYF TGTGCCAGCAGCGTGGACGGGAGGACAGAGACCCAGTACTTC
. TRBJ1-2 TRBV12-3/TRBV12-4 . CASSLSPGPRNYGYTF TGTGCCAGCAGTTTGTCGCCAGGTCCCAGAAACTATGGCTACACCTTC
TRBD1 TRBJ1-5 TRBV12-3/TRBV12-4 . CASRGTGHNQPQHF TGTGCCAGCAGAGGGACAGGACACAATCAGCCCCAGCATTTT
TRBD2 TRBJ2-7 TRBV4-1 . CASSLIAGSVDGQYF TGCGCCAGCAGCCTCATAGCGGGATCGGTAGATGGGCAGTACTTC
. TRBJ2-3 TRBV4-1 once CASSPQIFTDTQYF TGCGCCAGCAGCCCCCAAATTTTCACAGATACGCAGTATTTT
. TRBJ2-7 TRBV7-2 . CASSSPPIEQYF TGTGCCAGCAGCTCACCCCCTATCGAGCAGTACTTC
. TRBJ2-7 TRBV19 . CASSNQGRRYEQYF TGTGCCAGTAGTAACCAGGGAAGAAGATACGAGCAGTACTTC
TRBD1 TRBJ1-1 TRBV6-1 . CASSAGGMNTEAFF TGTGCCAGCTCCGCAGGGGGAATGAACACTGAAGCTTTCTTT
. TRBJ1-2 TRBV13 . CASSGPGGYTF TGTGCCAGCAGCGGCCCAGGTGGCTACACCTTC
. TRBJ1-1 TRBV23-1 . CASSQSWRYTEAFF TGCGCCAGCAGTCAATCCTGGAGATACACTGAAGCTTTCTTT
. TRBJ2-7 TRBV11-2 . CASSSTHYEQYF TGTGCCAGCAGCTCCACTCACTACGAGCAGTACTTC
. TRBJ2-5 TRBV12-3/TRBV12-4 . CASSSPRVGSETQYF TGTGCCAGCAGTTCCCCGAGGGTAGGGTCAGAGACCCAGTACTTC
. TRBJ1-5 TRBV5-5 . CASSPRPGWPQHF TGTGCCAGCAGCCCCCGACCGGGCTGGCCCCAGCATTTT
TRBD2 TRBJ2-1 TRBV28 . CASSPGTSGNEQFF TGTGCCAGCAGTCCCGGGACTAGCGGCAATGAGCAGTTCTTC
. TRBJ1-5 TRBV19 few CASSQGPGSNQPQHF TGTGCCAGTTCACAGGGTCCCGGTAGCAATCAGCCCCAGCATTTT
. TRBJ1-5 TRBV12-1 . CASNLGQGVLGQPQHF TGTGCCAGCAATCTTGGACAGGGGGTACTCGGGCAGCCCCAGCATTTT
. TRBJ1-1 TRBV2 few CASMGGRAFF TGTGCCAGCATGGGGGGTCGGGCTTTCTTT
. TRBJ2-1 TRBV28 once CASSQTEASYNEQFF TGTGCCAGCAGTCAGACCGAGGCCTCCTACAATGAGCAGTTCTTC
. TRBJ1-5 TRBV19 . CASSIIRDTYQPQHF TGTGCCAGTAGTATAATCCGGGACACTTATCAGCCCCAGCATTTT
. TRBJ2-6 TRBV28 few CASSLGEANVLTF TGTGCCAGCAGTTTGGGCGAAGCCAACGTCCTGACTTTC
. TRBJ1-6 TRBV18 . CASSPQGSPQSPLHF TGTGCCAGCTCACCTCAGGGCTCCCCCCAGTCACCCCTCCACTTT
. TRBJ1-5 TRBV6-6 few CASGQYSNQPQHF TGTGCCAGTGGGCAATATAGCAATCAGCCCCAGCATTTT
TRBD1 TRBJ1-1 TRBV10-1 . CASSPDRGPNTEPYTEAFF TGCGCCAGCAGTCCAGACAGGGGGCCGAACACCGAACCTTACACTGAAGCTTTCTTT
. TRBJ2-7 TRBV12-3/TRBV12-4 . CASNGAREFHEQYF TGTGCCAGCAATGGGGCTAGAGAGTTCCACGAGCAGTACTTC
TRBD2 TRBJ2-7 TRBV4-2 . CASSQDPTGGPYEQYF TGTGCCAGCAGCCAAGATCCCACGGGAGGGCCCTACGAGCAGTACTTC
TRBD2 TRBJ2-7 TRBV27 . CASSLLAGRVRIEQYF TGTGCCAGCAGCCTACTAGCGGGGAGGGTAAGGATCGAGCAGTACTTC